Listed below are T cell receptor beta chains from one sample, sequenced in a study of blood T cell repertoires in COVID-19. TCRdb keeps only in-frame clones here, not all; method: immunoSEQ multiplex PCR. The table includes over 100,000 clones, 83% detected once. The sample taken for sequencing was peripheral blood. The receptors were gathered from a woman aged 60-70 years with acute or convalescent COVID-19. CDR3s include the opening cysteine and the closing phenylalanine or tryptophan. A D gene is named only where the DNA matches it firmly. Size is stated for part of the rows, as once, few or many counts, or as a class when the clone is expanded.

-,TRBJ2-7,TRBV4-2,TRBD1,TGTGCCAGCAGCGCCCGGGACAGGGTTTACGAGCAGTACTTC,CASSARDRVYEQYF
-,TRBJ2-5,TRBV28,-,TGTGCCAGCAGTATTTGGGAGAGGGAGACCCAGTACTTC,CASSIWERETQYF
-,TRBJ2-7,TRBV30,-,TGTGCCTGGTCAGGGTTTTCCGTGTCCTACGAGCAGTACTTC,CAWSGFSVSYEQYF
-,TRBJ2-2,TRBV24-1,-,TGTGCCACCAGTGACCGGGCGGGCCGACGGGGAAACACCGGGGAGCTGTTTTTT,CATSDRAGRRGNTGELFF
-,TRBJ1-2,TRBV6-5,-,TGTGCCAGCAATGGCGGTAACTATGGCTACACCTTC,CASNGGNYGYTF
-,TRBJ2-1,TRBV6-5,-,TGTGCCAGCAGTTACTCCGCCTCCAGCTCCTACAATGAGCAGTTCTTC,CASSYSASSSYNEQFF
once,TRBJ2-2,TRBV19,TRBD2,TGTGCCAGTAGCCTTCGGGCGGGAGATACCGGGGAGCTGTTTTTT,CASSLRAGDTGELFF
-,TRBJ1-1,TRBV7-2,TRBD1,TGTGCCAGCAGCTCCCAACCCCTGACAGGGGGGAGGACTGAAGCTTTCTTT,CASSSQPLTGGRTEAFF
few,TRBJ2-5,TRBV5-6,-,TGTGCCAGCAGCCCAGGACAATACGAGACCCAGTACTTC,CASSPGQYETQYF
-,TRBJ1-5,TRBV19,TRBD1,TGTGCCAGTACCCCGGACAGGGACCCCAATCAGCCCCAGCATTTT,CASTPDRDPNQPQHF
-,TRBJ2-5,TRBV27,-,TGTGCCAGCAGGGGGGGTGGGACCCAGTACTTC,CASRGGGTQYF
once,TRBJ2-5,TRBV4-1,-,TGCGCCAGCAGCCACACAGGGCTAGGAGAGACCCAGTACTTC,CASSHTGLGETQYF
-,TRBJ2-5,TRBV3-1/TRBV3-2,-,TGTGCCAGCAGCCAAGCTAGGGAGCATTACTTC,CASSQAREHYF
-,TRBJ2-2,TRBV5-1,-,TGCGCCAGCAGCGTGGCAGTGGCAGGAACCGGGGAGCTGTTTTTT,CASSVAVAGTGELFF
-,TRBJ1-1,TRBV12-3/TRBV12-4,-,TGTGCCAGCAGTTTAGCGCAAGGGGCTGAAGCTTTCTTT,CASSLAQGAEAFF
-,TRBJ2-3,TRBV19,-,TGTGCCAGTATGGCGGAACATACGCAGTATTTT,CASMAEHTQYF
-,TRBJ1-1,TRBV5-1,-,TGCGCCAGCAGCTTCGGGAACACTGAAGCTTTCTTT,CASSFGNTEAFF